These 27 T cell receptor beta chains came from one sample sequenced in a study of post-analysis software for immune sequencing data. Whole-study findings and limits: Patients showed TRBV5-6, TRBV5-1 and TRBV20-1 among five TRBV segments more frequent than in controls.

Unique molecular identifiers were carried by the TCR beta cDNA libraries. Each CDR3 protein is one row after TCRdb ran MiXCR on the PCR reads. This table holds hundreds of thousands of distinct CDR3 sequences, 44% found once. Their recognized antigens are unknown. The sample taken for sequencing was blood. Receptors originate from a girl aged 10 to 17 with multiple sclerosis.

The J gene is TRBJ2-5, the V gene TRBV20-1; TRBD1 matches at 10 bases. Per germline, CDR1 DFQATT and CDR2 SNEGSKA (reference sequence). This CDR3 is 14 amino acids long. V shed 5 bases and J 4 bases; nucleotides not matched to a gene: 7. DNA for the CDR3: TGCAGTGCTTTCCAAGACAGGGGGCGAGAGACCCAGTACTTC. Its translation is CSAFQDRGRETQYF.

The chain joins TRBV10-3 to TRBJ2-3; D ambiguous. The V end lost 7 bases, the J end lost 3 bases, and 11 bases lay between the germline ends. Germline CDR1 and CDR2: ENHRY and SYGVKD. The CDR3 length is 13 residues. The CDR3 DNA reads TGTGCCATCAACATCGACGGGACAGATACGCAGTATTTT. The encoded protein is CAINIDGTDTQYF.

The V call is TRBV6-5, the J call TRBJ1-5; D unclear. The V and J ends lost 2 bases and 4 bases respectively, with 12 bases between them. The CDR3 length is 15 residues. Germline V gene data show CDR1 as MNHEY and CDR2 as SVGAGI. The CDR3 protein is CASSYTVPLNQPQHF. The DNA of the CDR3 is TGTGCCAGCAGTTACACGGTTCCACTTAATCAGCCCCAGCATTTT.

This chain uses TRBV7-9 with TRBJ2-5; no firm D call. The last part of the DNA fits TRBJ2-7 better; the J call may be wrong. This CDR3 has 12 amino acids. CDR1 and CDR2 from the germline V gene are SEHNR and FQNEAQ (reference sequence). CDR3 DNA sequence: TGTGCCACCGAGAAAGGCTACTACGAGCAGTACTTC. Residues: CATEKGYYEQYF.

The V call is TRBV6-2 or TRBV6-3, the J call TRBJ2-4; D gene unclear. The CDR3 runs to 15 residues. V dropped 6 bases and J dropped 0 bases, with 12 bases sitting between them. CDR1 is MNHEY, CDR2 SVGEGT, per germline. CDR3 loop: CASSPLTLAKNIQYF. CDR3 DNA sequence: TGTGCCAGCAGCCCCCTGACCTTAGCCAAAAACATTCAGTACTTC.

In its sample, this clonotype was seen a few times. The CDR3 protein is CATRRGNSYEQYF. CDR3 DNA: TGTGCCACCAGGAGGGGGAACTCCTACGAGCAGTACTTC. The gene calls are TRBV12-3 or TRBV12-4 and TRBJ2-7; the D gene could be TRBD1 or TRBD2 (6 bases each). Between the trimmed V and J ends, which lost 10 bases and 0 bases, there was a span of 13 bases. CDR3 length: 13 residues.

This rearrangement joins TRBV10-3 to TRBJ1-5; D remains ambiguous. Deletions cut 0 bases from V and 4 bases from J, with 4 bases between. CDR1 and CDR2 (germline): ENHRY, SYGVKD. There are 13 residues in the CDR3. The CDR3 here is CAISESLNQPQHF. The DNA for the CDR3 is TGTGCCATCAGTGAGTCGCTGAATCAGCCCCAGCATTTT.

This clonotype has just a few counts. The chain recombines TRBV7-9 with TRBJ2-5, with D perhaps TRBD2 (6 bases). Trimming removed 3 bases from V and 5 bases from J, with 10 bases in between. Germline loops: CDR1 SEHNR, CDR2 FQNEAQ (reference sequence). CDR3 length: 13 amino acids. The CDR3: CASSFSRGETQYF. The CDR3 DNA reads TGTGCCAGCAGCTTTTCCCGGGGGGAGACCCAGTACTTC.

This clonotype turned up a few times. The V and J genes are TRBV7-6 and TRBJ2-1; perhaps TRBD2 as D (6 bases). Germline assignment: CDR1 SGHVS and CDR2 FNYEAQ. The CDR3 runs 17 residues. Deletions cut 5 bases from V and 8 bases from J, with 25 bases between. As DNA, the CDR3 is TGTGCCAGCAGCCCACGGGGCCGGACTACCTATGGGGATGAGCAGTTCTTC. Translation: CASSPRGRTTYGDEQFF.

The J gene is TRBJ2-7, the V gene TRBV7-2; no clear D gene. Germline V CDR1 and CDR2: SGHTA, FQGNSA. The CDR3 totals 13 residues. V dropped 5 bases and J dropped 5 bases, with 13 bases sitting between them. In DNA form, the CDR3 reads TGTGCCAGCAGCCCCGGGCATAACCACGAGCAGTACTTC. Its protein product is CASSPGHNHEQYF.

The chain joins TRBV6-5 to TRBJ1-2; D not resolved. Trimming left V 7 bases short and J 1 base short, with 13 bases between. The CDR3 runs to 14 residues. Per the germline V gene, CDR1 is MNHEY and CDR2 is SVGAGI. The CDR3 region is CASTNHGVNYGYTF. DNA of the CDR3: TGTGCCAGCACCAACCACGGGGTTAACTATGGCTACACCTTC.

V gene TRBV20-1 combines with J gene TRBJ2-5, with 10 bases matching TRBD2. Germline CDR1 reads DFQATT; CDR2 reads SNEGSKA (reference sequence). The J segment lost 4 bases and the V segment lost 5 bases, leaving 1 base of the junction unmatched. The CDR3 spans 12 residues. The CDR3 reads CSAPSGRETQYF. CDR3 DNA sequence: TGCAGTGCTCCTAGCGGGAGAGAGACCCAGTACTTC.

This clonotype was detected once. This chain's CDR3 is CASSYLAGGRETQYF. The DNA of the CDR3 is TGTGCCAGCAGTTACCTAGCGGGGGGCAGGGAGACCCAGTACTTC. The J gene is TRBJ2-5, the V gene TRBV6-5; 11 bases match TRBD2. The trim removed 2 bases at V and 5 bases at J, leaving 4 bases unmatched. The length of the CDR3 is 15 residues. CDR1 is MNHEY, CDR2 SVGAGI, per germline.

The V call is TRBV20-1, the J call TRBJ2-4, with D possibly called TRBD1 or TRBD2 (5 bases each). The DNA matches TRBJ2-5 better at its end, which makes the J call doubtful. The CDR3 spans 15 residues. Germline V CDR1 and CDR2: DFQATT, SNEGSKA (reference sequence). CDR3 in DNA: TGCAGTGCTAGAGAACCGGGGACGCCGTTGGGGACCCAGTACTTC. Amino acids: CSAREPGTPLGTQYF.

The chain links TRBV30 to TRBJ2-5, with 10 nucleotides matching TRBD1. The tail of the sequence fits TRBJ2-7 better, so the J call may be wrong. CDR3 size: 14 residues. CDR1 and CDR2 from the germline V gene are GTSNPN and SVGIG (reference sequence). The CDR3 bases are TGTGCCTGGAGTCCCGGGACAGGGGTCCACGAGCAGTACTTC. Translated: CAWSPGTGVHEQYF.

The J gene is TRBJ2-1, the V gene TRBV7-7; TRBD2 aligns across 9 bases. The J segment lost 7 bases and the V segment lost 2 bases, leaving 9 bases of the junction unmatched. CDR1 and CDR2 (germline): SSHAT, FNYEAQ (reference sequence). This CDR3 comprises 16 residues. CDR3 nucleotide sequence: TGTGCCAGCAGCTTAAGGGCGGGGGGGCCTCGGAATGAGCAGTTCTTC. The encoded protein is CASSLRAGGPRNEQFF.

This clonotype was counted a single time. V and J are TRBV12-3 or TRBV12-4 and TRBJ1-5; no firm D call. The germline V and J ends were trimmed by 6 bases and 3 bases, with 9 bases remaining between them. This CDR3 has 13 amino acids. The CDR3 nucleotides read TGTGCCAGCAGCTGGAGTGACAATCAGCCCCAGCATTTT. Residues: CASSWSDNQPQHF.

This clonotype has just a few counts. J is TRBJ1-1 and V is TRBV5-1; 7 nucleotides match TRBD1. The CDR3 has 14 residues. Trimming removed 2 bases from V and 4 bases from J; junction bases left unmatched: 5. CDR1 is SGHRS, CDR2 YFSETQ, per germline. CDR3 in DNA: TGCGCCAGCAGCTTCGAGGGGGCAGCCACTGAAGCTTTCTTT. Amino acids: CASSFEGAATEAFF. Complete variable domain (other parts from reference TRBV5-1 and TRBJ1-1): KAGVTQTPRYLIKTRGQQVTLSCSPISGHRSVSWYQQTPGQGLQFLFEYFSETQRNKGNFPGRFSGRQFSNSRSEMNVSTLELGDSALYLCASSFEGAATEAFFGQGTRLTVV.

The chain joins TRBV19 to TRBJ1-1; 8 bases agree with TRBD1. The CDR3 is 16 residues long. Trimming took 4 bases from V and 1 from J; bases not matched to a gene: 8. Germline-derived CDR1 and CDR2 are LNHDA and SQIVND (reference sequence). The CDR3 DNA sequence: TGTGCCAGTAGTAATCAGGGGGCTTATCGGAACACTGAAGCTTTCTTT. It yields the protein CASSNQGAYRNTEAFF.

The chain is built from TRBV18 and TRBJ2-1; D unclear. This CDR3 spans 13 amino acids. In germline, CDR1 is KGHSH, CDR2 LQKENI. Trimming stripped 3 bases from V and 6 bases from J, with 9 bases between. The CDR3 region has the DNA TGTGCCAGCTCACCTCGAGCGACCAATGAGCAGTTCTTC. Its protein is CASSPRATNEQFF. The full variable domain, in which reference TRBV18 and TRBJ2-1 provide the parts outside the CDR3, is NAGVMQNPRHLVRRRGQEARLRCSPMKGHSHVYWYRQLPEEGLKFMVYLQKENIIDESGMPKERFSAEFPKEGPSILRIQQVVRGDSAAYFCASSPRATNEQFFGPGTRLTVL.

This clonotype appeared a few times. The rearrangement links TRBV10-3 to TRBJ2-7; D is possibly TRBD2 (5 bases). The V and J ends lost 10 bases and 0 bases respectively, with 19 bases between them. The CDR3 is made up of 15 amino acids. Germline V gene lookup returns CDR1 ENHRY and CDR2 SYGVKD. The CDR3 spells CATRTRVGSSYEQYF. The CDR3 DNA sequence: TGTGCCACTCGTACGAGGGTAGGGAGCTCCTACGAGCAGTACTTC.

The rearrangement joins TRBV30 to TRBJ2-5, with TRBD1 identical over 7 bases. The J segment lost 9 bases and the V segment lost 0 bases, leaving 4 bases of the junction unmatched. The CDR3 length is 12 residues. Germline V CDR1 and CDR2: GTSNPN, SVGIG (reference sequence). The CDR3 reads CAWSVLDRPQYF. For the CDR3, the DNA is TGTGCCTGGAGTGTACTGGACAGGCCCCAGTACTTC.

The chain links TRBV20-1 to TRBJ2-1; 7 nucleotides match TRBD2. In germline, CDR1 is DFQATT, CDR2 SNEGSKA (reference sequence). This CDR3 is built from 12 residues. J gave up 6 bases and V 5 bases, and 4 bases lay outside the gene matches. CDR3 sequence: CSAPWTSNEQFF. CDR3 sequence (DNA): TGCAGTGCTCCTTGGACTAGCAATGAGCAGTTCTTC.

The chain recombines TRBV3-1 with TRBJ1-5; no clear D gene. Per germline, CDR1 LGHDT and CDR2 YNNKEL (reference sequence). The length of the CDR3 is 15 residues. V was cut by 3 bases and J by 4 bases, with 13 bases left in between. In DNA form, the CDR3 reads TGTGCCAGCAGCCAGGGTTGGACCGAGAATCAGCCCCAGCATTTT. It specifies CASSQGWTENQPQHF. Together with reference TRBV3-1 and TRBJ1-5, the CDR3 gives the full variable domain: DTAVSQTPKYLVTQMGNDKSIKCEQNLGHDTMYWYKQDSKKFLKIMFSYNNKELIINETVPNRFSPKSPDKAHLNLHINSLELGDSAVYFCASSQGWTENQPQHFGDGTRLSIL.

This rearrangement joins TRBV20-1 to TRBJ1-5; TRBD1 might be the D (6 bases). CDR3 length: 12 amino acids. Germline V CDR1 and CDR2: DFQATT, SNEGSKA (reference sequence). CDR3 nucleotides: TGCAGCGCGGTGGGGGCTAATCAGCCCCAGCATTTT. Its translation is CSAVGANQPQHF.

The CDR3 bases are TGTGCCAGCAGCTTATTTGTCCTAGCGGGGGGGCGCGAGCAGTACTTC. Its protein is CASSLFVLAGGREQYF. The chain uses TRBV7-2 and TRBJ2-7, with 12 bases identical to TRBD2. Germline-derived CDR1 and CDR2 are SGHTA and FQGNSA. The length of the CDR3 is 16 residues. The V and J ends lost 2 bases and 6 bases, in that order; junction bases with no gene match: 8.

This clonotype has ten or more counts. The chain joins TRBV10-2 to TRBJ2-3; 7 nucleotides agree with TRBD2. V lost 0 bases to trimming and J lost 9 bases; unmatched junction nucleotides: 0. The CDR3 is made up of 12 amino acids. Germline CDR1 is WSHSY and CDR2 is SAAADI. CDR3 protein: CASSESGGTQYF. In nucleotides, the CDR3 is TGCGCCAGCAGTGAGTCGGGGGGGACGCAGTATTTT.